This T cell receptor beta chain stems from a study of cytomegalovirus exposure and HLA in healthy donors. Findings and limits, study-wide: TCR beta V- and J-gene trimming, according to a later analysis, was linked to a missense DCLRE1C variant. Earlier analysis yielded a pattern in which most TCR beta V segments were productive about 90% or about 30% of the time. Presence/absence comparisons presumed near-even sequencing depth among donors. Common viral pathogens were later found to be apparently linked to several of the most significant clusters.

As regards this clone: The target antigen is unknown.

From germline, CDR1 is MNHNS and CDR2 SASEGT. There are 15 residues in the CDR3. V was cut by 2 bases and J by 5 bases, with 15 bases left in between. Primers included in the PCR were 60 Vbeta and 13 Jbeta primers. Here immunoSEQ multiplex PCR was the method, and the copy in TCRdb shows in-frame clones only, minus some. The sample lists 110,000 to 150,000 clones, roughly 9.7% seen once, with about 1.9% in the top ten. The chain employs TRBV6-1 and TRBJ1-1, with no clear D. Sequencing was done on a sample of PBMCs. This receptor was identified in a man between 45 and 60 years old in good health and CMV-seronegative. The CDR3 loop is CASSELMAAGTEAFF. For the CDR3, the DNA is TGTGCCAGCAGTGAATTAATGGCAGCAGGAACTGAAGCTTTCTTT.